This TCR beta chain was found in a study of T-cell reconstitution after alpha-beta-depleted transplantation in children. Ten or more counts support this clonotype. CDR1 DFQATT and CDR2 SNEGSKA come from the germline V gene (reference sequence). The CDR3 spans 13 residues. Trimming shortened V by 4 bases and J by 2 bases, and 10 bases separated the two germline ends. It was with unique molecular identifiers that the TCRbeta library was prepared. TCRdb re-called the PCR reads with MiXCR, one entry per CDR3 protein. Among 180,000 or so distinct CDR3 sequences listed, about 6% were seen once. Source: PBMCs, taken before TCRalphabeta/CD19-depleted stem cell transplant. The TCR originated in a girl under three years old with combined immunodeficiency, due to receive a stem cell transplant. This chain links TRBV20-1 with TRBJ2-3; no clear D. The CDR3 reads CSAKAFATDTQYF. CDR3 DNA: TGCAGTGCTAAAGCATTTGCCACAGATACGCAGTATTTT.